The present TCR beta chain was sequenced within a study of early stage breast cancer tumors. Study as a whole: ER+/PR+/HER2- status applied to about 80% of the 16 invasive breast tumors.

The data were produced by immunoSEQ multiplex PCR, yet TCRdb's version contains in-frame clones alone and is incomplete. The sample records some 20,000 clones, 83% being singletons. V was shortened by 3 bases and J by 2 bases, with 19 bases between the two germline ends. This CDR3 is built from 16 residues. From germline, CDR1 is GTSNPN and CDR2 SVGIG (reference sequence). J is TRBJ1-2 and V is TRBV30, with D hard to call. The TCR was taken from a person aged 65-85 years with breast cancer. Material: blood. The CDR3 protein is CAWRRPYSLGNYGYTF. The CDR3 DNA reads TGTGCCTGGAGAAGGCCGTATTCTCTCGGGAACTATGGCTACACCTTC. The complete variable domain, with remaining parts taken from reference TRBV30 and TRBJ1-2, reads SQTIHQWPATLVQPVGSPLSLECTVEGTSNPNLYWYRQAAGRGLQLLFYSVGIGQISSEVPQNLSASRPQDRQFILSSKKLLLSDSGFYLCAWRRPYSLGNYGYTFGSGTRLTVV.